This TCR beta chain is from a study of shared clonotypes between healthy human individuals. Some clones are missing from TCRdb's copy, which holds only in-frame ones; the method was immunoSEQ multiplex PCR. The repertoire has hundreds of thousands of clones, about 74% of them found once; the top ten carry 1.5% to 2%. The germline gives CDR1 SGHRS, CDR2 YFSETQ. The CDR3 covers 14 residues. Remarks on this clone: Relative to the germline gene, one junction end is altered; a read error may explain this. Other DNA variants within this sample encode the same CDR3.

The sequenced sample consisted of memory CD4+ T cells sorted from blood. The subset is: CD45RA-negative fraction. This TCR was recovered from a woman in her 30s in good health. J is TRBJ2-1 and V is TRBV5-1; D uncertain. The CDR3 is CASSLGTSDNEQFF. CDR3 DNA sequence: TGCGCCAGCAGCTTAGGTACCTCCGACAATGAGCAGTTCTTC.